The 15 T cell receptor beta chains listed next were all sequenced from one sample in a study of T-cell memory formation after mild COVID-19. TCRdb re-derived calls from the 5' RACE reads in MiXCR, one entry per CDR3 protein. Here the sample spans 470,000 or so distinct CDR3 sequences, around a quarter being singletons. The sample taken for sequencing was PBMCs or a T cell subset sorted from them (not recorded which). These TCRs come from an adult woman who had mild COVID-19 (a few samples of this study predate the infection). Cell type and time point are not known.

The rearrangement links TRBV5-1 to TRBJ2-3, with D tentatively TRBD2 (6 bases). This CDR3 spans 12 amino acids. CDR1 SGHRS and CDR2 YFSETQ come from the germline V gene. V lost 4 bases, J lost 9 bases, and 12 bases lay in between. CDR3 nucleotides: TGCGCCAGCAGCACCAGACTAGACACGCAGTATTTT. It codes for CASSTRLDTQYF.

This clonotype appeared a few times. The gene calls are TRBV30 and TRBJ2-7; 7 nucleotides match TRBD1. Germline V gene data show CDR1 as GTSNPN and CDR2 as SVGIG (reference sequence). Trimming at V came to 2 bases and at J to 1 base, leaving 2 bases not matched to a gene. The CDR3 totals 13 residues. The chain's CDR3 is CAWSRDSSYEQYF. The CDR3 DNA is TGTGCCTGGAGTAGGGACAGTTCCTACGAGCAGTACTTC.

CDR3 protein: CASSLVTSVRQQYNEQFF. The CDR3, as DNA: TGTGCCAGCAGCTTGGTGACTAGCGTACGACAACAATACAATGAGCAGTTCTTC. The chain joins TRBV5-5 to TRBJ2-1; 8 bases map to TRBD2. This CDR3 contains 18 residues. Germline CDR1 reads SGHKS; CDR2 reads YYEKEE (reference sequence). The J segment lost 4 bases and the V segment lost 0 bases, leaving 12 bases of the junction unmatched.

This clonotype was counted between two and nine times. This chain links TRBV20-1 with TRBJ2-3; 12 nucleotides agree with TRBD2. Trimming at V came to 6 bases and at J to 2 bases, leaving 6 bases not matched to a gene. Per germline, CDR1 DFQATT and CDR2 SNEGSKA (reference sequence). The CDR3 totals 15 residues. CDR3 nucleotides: TGCAGTGCCCTAGCGGGGGGGCGAGTCACAGATACGCAGTATTTT. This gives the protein CSALAGGRVTDTQYF.

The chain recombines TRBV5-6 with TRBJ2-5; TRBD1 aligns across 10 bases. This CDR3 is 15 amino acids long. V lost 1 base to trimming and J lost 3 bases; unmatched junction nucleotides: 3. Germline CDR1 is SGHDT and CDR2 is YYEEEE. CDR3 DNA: TGTGCCAGCAGCTTGTCCGGGACAGGGGAAGAGACCCAGTACTTC. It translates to CASSLSGTGEETQYF.

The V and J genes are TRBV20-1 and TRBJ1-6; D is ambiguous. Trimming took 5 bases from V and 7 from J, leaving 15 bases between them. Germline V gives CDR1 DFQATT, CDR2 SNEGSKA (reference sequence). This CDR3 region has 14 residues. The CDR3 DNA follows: TGCAGTGCTGAGCGGGCTCGGCGGAATTCACCCCTCCACTTT. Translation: CSAERARRNSPLHF.

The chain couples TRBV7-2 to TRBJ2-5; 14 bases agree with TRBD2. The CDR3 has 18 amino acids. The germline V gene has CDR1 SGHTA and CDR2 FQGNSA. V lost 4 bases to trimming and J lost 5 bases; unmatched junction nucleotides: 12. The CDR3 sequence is CASSWGLAGAPARETQYF. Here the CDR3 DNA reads TGTGCCAGCAGCTGGGGACTAGCGGGGGCCCCGGCGCGGGAGACCCAGTACTTC. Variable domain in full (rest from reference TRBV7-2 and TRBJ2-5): GAGVSQSPSNKVTEKGKDVELRCDPISGHTALYWYRQSLGQGLEFLIYFQGNSAPDKSGLPSDRFSAERTGGSVSTLTIQRTQQEDSAVYLCASSWGLAGAPARETQYFGPGTRLLVL.

CDR3 DNA: TGCAGTGCTAGAGATGAGGAGCAGGGCCGGGCCACTGAAGCTTTCTTT. Translation gives CSARDEEQGRATEAFF. The chain links TRBV20-1 to TRBJ1-1; D may be TRBD1 (5 bases). The CDR3 is made up of 16 amino acids. V was cut by 0 bases and J by 4 bases, with 18 bases left in between. From germline, CDR1 is DFQATT and CDR2 SNEGSKA (reference sequence).

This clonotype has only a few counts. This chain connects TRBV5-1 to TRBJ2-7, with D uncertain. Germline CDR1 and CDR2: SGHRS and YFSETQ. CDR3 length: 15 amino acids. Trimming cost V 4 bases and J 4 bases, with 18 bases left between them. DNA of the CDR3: TGCGCCAGCAGCCTGAGTCACCAGGAGCGATACGAGCAGTACTTC. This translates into CASSLSHQERYEQYF.

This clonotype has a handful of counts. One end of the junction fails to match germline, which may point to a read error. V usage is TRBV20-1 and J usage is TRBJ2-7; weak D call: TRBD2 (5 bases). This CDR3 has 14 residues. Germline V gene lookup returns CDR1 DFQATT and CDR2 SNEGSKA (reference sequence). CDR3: CSARDSGIGYGQYF. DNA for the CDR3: TGCAGTGCTAGAGATTCCGGGATAGGTTACGGGCAGTACTTC.

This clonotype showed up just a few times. The CDR3 nucleotides read TGCAGCGTGGGACAGGTAAACACTGAAGCTTTCTTT. Translating it yields CSVGQVNTEAFF. The chain recombines TRBV29-1 with TRBJ1-1; 8 bases are a match to TRBD1. The germline gives CDR1 SQVTM, CDR2 ANQGSEA. This CDR3 is built from 12 residues. J lost 2 bases, V lost 6 bases, and 2 bases had no gene match.

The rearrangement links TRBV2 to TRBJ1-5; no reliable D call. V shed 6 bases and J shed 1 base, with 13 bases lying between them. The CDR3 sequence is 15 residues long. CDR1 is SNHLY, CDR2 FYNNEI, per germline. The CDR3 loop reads CASRRAVWSNQPQHF. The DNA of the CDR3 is TGTGCCAGCAGGCGGGCAGTATGGAGCAATCAGCCCCAGCATTTT.

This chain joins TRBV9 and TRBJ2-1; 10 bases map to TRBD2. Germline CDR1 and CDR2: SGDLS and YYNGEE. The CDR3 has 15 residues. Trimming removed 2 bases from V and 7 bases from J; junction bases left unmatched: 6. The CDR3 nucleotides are TGTGCCAGCAGCGTTACTAGCGGGAATCGGAATGAGCAGTTCTTC. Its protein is CASSVTSGNRNEQFF.

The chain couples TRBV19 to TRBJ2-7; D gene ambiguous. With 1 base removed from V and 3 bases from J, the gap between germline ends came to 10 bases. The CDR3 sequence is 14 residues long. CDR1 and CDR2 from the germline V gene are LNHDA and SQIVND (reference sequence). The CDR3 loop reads CASSIVLQNYEQYF. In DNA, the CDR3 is TGTGCCAGTAGTATAGTATTGCAGAACTACGAGCAGTACTTC.

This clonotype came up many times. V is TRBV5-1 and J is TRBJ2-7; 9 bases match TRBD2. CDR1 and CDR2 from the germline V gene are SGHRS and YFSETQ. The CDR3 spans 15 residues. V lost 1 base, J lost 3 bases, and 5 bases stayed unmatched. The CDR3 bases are TGCGCCAGCAGCTTGAGTCGGCGGGGGGGCTACGAGCAGTACTTC. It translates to CASSLSRRGGYEQYF.